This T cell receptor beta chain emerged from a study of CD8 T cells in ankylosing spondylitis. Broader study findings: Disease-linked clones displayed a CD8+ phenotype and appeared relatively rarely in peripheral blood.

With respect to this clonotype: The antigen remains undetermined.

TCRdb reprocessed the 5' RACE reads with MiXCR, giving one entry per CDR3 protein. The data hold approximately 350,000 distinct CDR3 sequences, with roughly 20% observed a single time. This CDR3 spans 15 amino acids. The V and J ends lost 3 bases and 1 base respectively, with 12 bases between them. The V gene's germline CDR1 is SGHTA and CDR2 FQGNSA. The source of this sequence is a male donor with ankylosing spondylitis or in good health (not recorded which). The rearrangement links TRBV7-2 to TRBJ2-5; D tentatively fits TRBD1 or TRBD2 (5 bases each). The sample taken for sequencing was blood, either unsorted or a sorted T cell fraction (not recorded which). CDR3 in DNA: TGTGCCAGCAGCTTCCTTGGGGGAACCCAAGAGACCCAGTACTTC. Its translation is CASSFLGGTQETQYF.